These 2 T cell receptor beta chains originate from one sample sequenced in a study of cytomegalovirus exposure and HLA in healthy donors. The PCR ran on 60 Vbeta and 13 Jbeta primers. Only in-frame clones appear in the TCRdb table, and some are missing; sequencing was by immunoSEQ multiplex PCR. This repertoire shows 75,000 to 90,000 clones, roughly three quarters found once; its top ten account for roughly 22%. The sequencing sample was made of PBMCs. The source of these receptors is a middle-aged woman in good health and CMV-seropositive.

The chain couples TRBV30 to TRBJ2-7, with 10 bases lining up with TRBD2. V was clipped by 1 base and J by 2 bases; unmatched bases: 11. This CDR3 spans 17 amino acids. CDR1 is GTSNPN, CDR2 SVGIG, per germline (reference sequence). The CDR3 DNA reads as TGTGCCTGGAGTGCGCCCACTCCGGGACTAGCGCCCTACGAGCAGTACTTC. Encoded protein: CAWSAPTPGLAPYEQYF.

The chain is built from TRBV18 and TRBJ1-2; D is perhaps TRBD1 (5 bases). In germline, CDR1 is KGHSH, CDR2 LQKENI. The CDR3 consists of 13 residues. Deletions cut 2 bases from V and 4 bases from J, with 8 bases between. Here the CDR3 reads CASSPGDFYGYTF. The CDR3 nucleotides read TGTGCCAGCTCACCAGGGGACTTCTATGGCTACACCTTC.